The sequence of this TCR beta chain was determined in a study of control samples from healthy donors and cancer patients. The CDR3 covers 15 residues. V was trimmed by 5 bases and J by 2 bases, leaving 18 bases between them. Per germline, CDR1 SQVTM and CDR2 ANQGSEA. The method was immunoSEQ multiplex PCR; TCRdb's version includes in-frame clones alone and lacks a portion of them. The table includes approximately 37,000 clones, about 94% detected once. The chain couples TRBV29-1 to TRBJ1-1; the D gene is possibly TRBD1 (5 bases). Input material: blood. The clonotype originates from a woman between 45 and 65 years old in good health. As DNA, the CDR3 is TGCAGCGTTTCCGGGGGGAGTGATTTTAACACTGAAGCTTTCTTT. Translating gives CSVSGGSDFNTEAFF.